These T cell receptor beta chains were read from a single sample in a study of shared clonotypes between healthy human individuals. Sequencing was performed with immunoSEQ multiplex PCR; in TCRdb, only in-frame clones are kept and a portion is missing. Among 2 million to 2.5 million clones listed, approximately 94% were seen once. The sample consisted of naive CD4+ T cells sorted from blood. These receptors originate from a man aged 18 to 29 in good health. CDR3s include the opening cysteine and the closing phenylalanine or tryptophan. The order of the fields is J gene, clone size, V gene, D gene, CDR3 DNA, CDR3 protein. The D gene is left open where the match is weak. Clone size appears in some rows only: once, few, many, or a class for an expanded clone.

j_call: TRBJ1-1; clone_size: once; v_call: TRBV7-9; d_call: NA; cdr3_nt: TGTGCCAGCAGCCCCGCGGGGCGAACTGAAGCTTTCTTT; cdr3_aa: CASSPAGRTEAFF
j_call: TRBJ1-4; clone_size: NA; v_call: TRBV28; d_call: TRBD1; cdr3_nt: TGTGCCAGCAGTTTACCAGGGGGCGCGGATGAAAAACTGTTTTTT; cdr3_aa: CASSLPGGADEKLFF
j_call: TRBJ1-1; clone_size: NA; v_call: TRBV27; d_call: NA; cdr3_nt: TGTGCCAGCAGCTCTGTCGGCACTGAAGCTTTCTTT; cdr3_aa: CASSSVGTEAFF
j_call: TRBJ2-2; clone_size: NA; v_call: TRBV5-4; d_call: NA; cdr3_nt: TGTGCCAGCAGCTTGGATACGGCGGGATTACATACCGGGGAGCTGTTTTTT; cdr3_aa: CASSLDTAGLHTGELFF
j_call: TRBJ2-2; clone_size: NA; v_call: TRBV28; d_call: TRBD1; cdr3_nt: TGTGCCAGCAGTTCCCAGGGGGCAGGCACCGGGGAGCTGTTTTTT; cdr3_aa: CASSSQGAGTGELFF
j_call: TRBJ1-5; clone_size: NA; v_call: TRBV21-1; d_call: NA; cdr3_nt: TGTGCCAGCAGCAAAGTATACCCAGGGGGAATACAGCCCCAGCATTTT; cdr3_aa: CASSKVYPGGIQPQHF
j_call: TRBJ1-6; clone_size: NA; v_call: TRBV4-1; d_call: NA; cdr3_nt: TGCGCCAGCAGCCAAGCCGGGGATAGGGGCTCCTATAATTCACCCCTCCACTTT; cdr3_aa: CASSQAGDRGSYNSPLHF
j_call: TRBJ1-5; clone_size: NA; v_call: TRBV15; d_call: NA; cdr3_nt: TGTGCCACCAGCATGAGAAGGAATCAGCCCCAGCATTTT; cdr3_aa: CATSMRRNQPQHF
j_call: TRBJ2-7; clone_size: NA; v_call: TRBV19; d_call: TRBD1; cdr3_nt: TGTGCCAGTAGTATGATGGGACAGGGGGAATCCTACGAGCAGTACTTC; cdr3_aa: CASSMMGQGESYEQYF
j_call: TRBJ2-2; clone_size: NA; v_call: TRBV10-1; d_call: NA; cdr3_nt: TGCGCCAGCAGTGAGGGCGGCACCGGGGAGCTGTTTTTT; cdr3_aa: CASSEGGTGELFF
j_call: TRBJ2-2; clone_size: NA; v_call: TRBV5-4; d_call: NA; cdr3_nt: TGTGCCAGCAGCCAAGACACTTACACCGGGGAGCTGTTTTTT; cdr3_aa: CASSQDTYTGELFF
j_call: TRBJ1-6; clone_size: NA; v_call: TRBV14; d_call: NA; cdr3_nt: TGTGCCAGCAGCCAACGGGGGCTTAGGTCACCCCTCCACTTT; cdr3_aa: CASSQRGLRSPLHF
j_call: TRBJ2-7; clone_size: NA; v_call: TRBV4-1; d_call: NA; cdr3_nt: TGCGCCAGCAGCCACGGGCCGGGACGGTACTCCTACGAGCAGTACTTC; cdr3_aa: CASSHGPGRYSYEQYF
j_call: TRBJ2-2; clone_size: NA; v_call: TRBV10-1; d_call: NA; cdr3_nt: TGCGCCAGCAGTGAGTCGGGGAGAACCGGGGAGCTGTTTTTT; cdr3_aa: CASSESGRTGELFF
j_call: TRBJ2-7; clone_size: NA; v_call: TRBV19; d_call: NA; cdr3_nt: TGTGCCAGTAGTACCACAGGGCACTCGCCTATAGGCGAGCAGTACTTC; cdr3_aa: CASSTTGHSPIGEQYF
j_call: TRBJ2-3; clone_size: NA; v_call: TRBV6-6; d_call: TRBD1; cdr3_nt: TGTGCCAGCAGACTCACAGGGGGAAGCACAGATACGCAGTATTTT; cdr3_aa: CASRLTGGSTDTQYF
j_call: TRBJ2-7; clone_size: NA; v_call: TRBV19; d_call: NA; cdr3_nt: TGTGCCAGTAGTACAGCGCAGGGACCCTACGAGCAGTACTTC; cdr3_aa: CASSTAQGPYEQYF
j_call: TRBJ1-3; clone_size: NA; v_call: TRBV6-5; d_call: TRBD1; cdr3_nt: TGTGCCAGCAGTTACTCGTCAGGGGGCACTTTCGGCACCATATATTTT; cdr3_aa: CASSYSSGGTFGTIYF
j_call: TRBJ1-1; clone_size: NA; v_call: TRBV7-2; d_call: NA; cdr3_nt: TGTGCCAGCAGCTTACGGCTGCCCCTCGTCGCTTTCTTT; cdr3_aa: CASSLRLPLVAFF
j_call: TRBJ1-4; clone_size: NA; v_call: TRBV6-5; d_call: NA; cdr3_nt: TGTGCCAGCAGCCTGACAGCAACTAATGAAAAACTGTTTTTT; cdr3_aa: CASSLTATNEKLFF
j_call: TRBJ2-1; clone_size: NA; v_call: TRBV7-2; d_call: TRBD1; cdr3_nt: TGTGCCAGCAGTCAGGACAGGGGCTCCTACAATGAGCAGTTCTTC; cdr3_aa: CASSQDRGSYNEQFF
j_call: TRBJ1-5; clone_size: NA; v_call: TRBV6-6; d_call: TRBD1; cdr3_nt: TGTGCCAGCAGTTACCCGGACAGGGGGCAGCCCCAGCATTTT; cdr3_aa: CASSYPDRGQPQHF
j_call: TRBJ1-2; clone_size: NA; v_call: TRBV5-1; d_call: TRBD1; cdr3_nt: TGCGCCAGCAGATCTGGACAGGGCTATGGCTACACCTTC; cdr3_aa: CASRSGQGYGYTF
j_call: TRBJ1-6; clone_size: NA; v_call: TRBV9; d_call: TRBD1; cdr3_nt: TGTGCCAGCAGCGTAGGTCAGGGGGCGTATAATTCACCCCTCCACTTT; cdr3_aa: CASSVGQGAYNSPLHF